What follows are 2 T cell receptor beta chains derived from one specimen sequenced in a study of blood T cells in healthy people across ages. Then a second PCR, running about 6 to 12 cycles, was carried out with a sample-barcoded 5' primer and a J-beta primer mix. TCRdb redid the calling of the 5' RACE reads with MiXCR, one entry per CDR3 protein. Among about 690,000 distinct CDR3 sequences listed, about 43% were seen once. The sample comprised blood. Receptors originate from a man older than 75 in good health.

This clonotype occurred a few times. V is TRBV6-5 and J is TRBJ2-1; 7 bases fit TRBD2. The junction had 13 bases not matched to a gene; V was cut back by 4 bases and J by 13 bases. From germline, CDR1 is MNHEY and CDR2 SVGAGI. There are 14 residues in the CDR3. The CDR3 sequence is CASSLGPPSGDQFF. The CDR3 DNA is TGTGCCAGCAGTTTAGGACCTCCTAGCGGCGATCAGTTCTTC.

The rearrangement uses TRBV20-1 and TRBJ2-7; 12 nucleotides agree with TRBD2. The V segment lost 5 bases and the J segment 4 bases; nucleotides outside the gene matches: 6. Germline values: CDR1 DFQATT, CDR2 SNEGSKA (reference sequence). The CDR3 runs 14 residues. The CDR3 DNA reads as TGCAGTGCTCCAACTAGCGGGAGGTTGTACGAGCAGTACTTC. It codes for CSAPTSGRLYEQYF.